These T cell receptor beta chains were read from a single sample in a study of CD8 T cells in ankylosing spondylitis. TCRdb redid the calling of the 5' RACE reads with MiXCR, one entry per CDR3 protein. The sample records about 390,000 distinct CDR3 sequences, more than 20% being singletons. Sequencing used blood, either unsorted or a sorted T cell fraction (not recorded which). These receptors were obtained from a male donor with ankylosing spondylitis. Both conserved end residues are trimmed from each CDR3. Clone size is stated in some rows and not others, as once, few, many or a class when expanded.

j_gene: TRBJ2-5
abundance: -
v_gene: TRBV29-1
CDR3aa: SGSTGQDSQETQY

j_gene: TRBJ2-2
abundance: -
v_gene: TRBV7-9
CDR3aa: ASRPGQAHTGELF

j_gene: TRBJ2-3
abundance: -
v_gene: TRBV9
CDR3aa: ASSVGASGYTQY

j_gene: TRBJ1-2
abundance: few
v_gene: TRBV7-6
CDR3aa: ASSPTTSQGYGYT

j_gene: TRBJ2-3
abundance: few
v_gene: TRBV11-1
CDR3aa: ASSLSSRASGNADTQY

j_gene: TRBJ1-6
abundance: few
v_gene: TRBV7-2
CDR3aa: ASSLPLGAAPLH

j_gene: TRBJ2-2
abundance: few
v_gene: TRBV9
CDR3aa: ASSFRDGDTGELF

j_gene: TRBJ1-2
abundance: few
v_gene: TRBV5-1
CDR3aa: ASSLHRESNYGYT

j_gene: TRBJ2-1
abundance: -
v_gene: TRBV28
CDR3aa: ASSQQDPLVFRGSGRNEQF

j_gene: TRBJ2-1
abundance: -
v_gene: TRBV9
CDR3aa: ASSVDEVTRQF

j_gene: TRBJ2-7
abundance: few
v_gene: TRBV7-9
CDR3aa: ASSWGAYYEQY

j_gene: TRBJ1-5
abundance: -
v_gene: TRBV12-3/TRBV12-4
CDR3aa: ASSLGFHQPQH

j_gene: TRBJ2-1
abundance: -
v_gene: TRBV11-3
CDR3aa: ASSFGQDNEQF

j_gene: TRBJ2-1
abundance: few
v_gene: TRBV10-3
CDR3aa: AIRSPRGTSGNPTGYNEQF

j_gene: TRBJ2-7
abundance: -
v_gene: TRBV7-2
CDR3aa: ASSLPAGVSEQY

j_gene: TRBJ2-1
abundance: -
v_gene: TRBV2
CDR3aa: ASSELQGRHEQF

j_gene: TRBJ2-3
abundance: -
v_gene: TRBV20-1
CDR3aa: SARAVDTQY

j_gene: TRBJ2-7
abundance: -
v_gene: TRBV20-1
CDR3aa: SARHPTTYEQY

j_gene: TRBJ2-1
abundance: -
v_gene: TRBV5-1
CDR3aa: ASSFMTSRFNEQF

j_gene: TRBJ1-1
abundance: few
v_gene: TRBV5-1
CDR3aa: ASSLWGGAMNTEAF

j_gene: TRBJ1-1
abundance: few
v_gene: TRBV10-3
CDR3aa: AIRATGTEAF

j_gene: TRBJ2-3
abundance: -
v_gene: TRBV4-2
CDR3aa: ASSQDLRAGGDTQY

j_gene: TRBJ2-1
abundance: few
v_gene: TRBV24-1
CDR3aa: ATSDLYARQDISAQF

j_gene: TRBJ2-4
abundance: many
v_gene: TRBV7-9
CDR3aa: ASSLVAGGNIQY

j_gene: TRBJ2-5
abundance: -
v_gene: TRBV5-6
CDR3aa: ASSLQRRGETQY

j_gene: TRBJ2-1
abundance: -
v_gene: TRBV12-3/TRBV12-4
CDR3aa: ASSRTVGSYNEQF

j_gene: TRBJ2-7
abundance: few
v_gene: TRBV2
CDR3aa: ASSQEGGSGQY

j_gene: TRBJ2-7
abundance: many
v_gene: TRBV20-1
CDR3aa: SAFSGTSGSYEQY

j_gene: TRBJ2-1
abundance: -
v_gene: TRBV6-5
CDR3aa: ASSYPAGGSYNEQF

j_gene: TRBJ2-1
abundance: -
v_gene: TRBV14
CDR3aa: ASSQVGGRTYNEQF

j_gene: TRBJ2-2
abundance: many
v_gene: TRBV5-1
CDR3aa: ASSLAGFNTGELF

j_gene: TRBJ2-7
abundance: -
v_gene: TRBV18
CDR3aa: ASSYDPGGNSYEQY

j_gene: TRBJ2-5
abundance: few
v_gene: TRBV20-1
CDR3aa: SARAPTQGGGETQY

j_gene: TRBJ2-5
abundance: few
v_gene: TRBV7-8
CDR3aa: ASSFAKTGMGETQY

j_gene: TRBJ2-1
abundance: -
v_gene: TRBV12-3/TRBV12-4
CDR3aa: ASSAGLYVEQF

j_gene: TRBJ2-1
abundance: few
v_gene: TRBV19
CDR3aa: ASNPDDSYNEQF

j_gene: TRBJ2-2
abundance: few
v_gene: TRBV6-2/TRBV6-3
CDR3aa: ASSNTLWREGTGELF

j_gene: TRBJ1-2
abundance: many
v_gene: TRBV11-2
CDR3aa: ASSLDRVLAYGYT

j_gene: TRBJ2-3
abundance: -
v_gene: TRBV7-3
CDR3aa: ASSFRGWTDTQY